This TCR beta chain comes out of a study of blood T cell repertoires in COVID-19 (TCRdb year 2020). A note on the overall study: Samples covering the acute and convalescent phases of COVID-19 were provided by collaborators in the United States, Italy and Spain. Where available, HLA class I and class II types were taken from metadata supplied by the sample provider and were not determined by assay-based typing. Samples were obtained from the ongoing ImmuneRACE study (first 160 participants) and from 1,000 to 1,500 subjects provided by 6 global collaborators. The dataset comprised deeply sampled blood TCRbeta repertoires from subjects exposed to, actively infected with, or recovered from COVID-19. Sample metadata almost always included a de-identified subject ID, COVID-19 status, age in years and sex. The repertoires were released in a freely available public database intended as a resource for research on the immune response to SARS-CoV-2. The material from the prospective study consisted of cDNA or gDNA derived from T cells, B-cell-depleted T cells, or PBMCs. General conclusions and limits of the study: The amount of clinical and demographic metadata varied by source and participant and was provided uncurated.

The junction carries 15 bases between V and J, which are trimmed by 3 bases and 0 bases respectively. The CDR3 covers 17 residues, taking in both the cysteine and the phenylalanine. Only the CDR3 portion is preserved as DNA: 51 bases, with reading frame beginning at the first base. In the germline V gene (reference sequence), CDR1 corresponds to SEHNR and CDR2 to FQNEAQ. At one collaborating source in Seattle, patients were enrolled during active infection and were followed longitudinally through the course of disease. The collaborating institutions used their own protocols to collect whole blood in K2EDTA tubes. Collaborator samples were shipped for TCRbeta analysis as frozen whole blood, isolated PBMCs, or DNA extracted from either sample type. TCRbeta CDR3 regions were amplified from genomic DNA by means of the immunoSEQ Assay, a bias-controlled multiplex PCR. As for the authors' bioinformatics: Within the assay, amplification of reference gene primers was used to estimate how many nucleated cells each sample contained. Sequence reads were collapsed and filtered to measure the absolute abundance of every unique TCRbeta CDR3 rearrangement. For each sample, productive Simpson clonality was calculated as the square root of Simpson's diversity index over productive rearrangements. TCRdb mirrors the immuneACCESS table, restricted to in-frame sequences. Some clones are absent from its copies; in checked studies, under half trace to an unresolved V gene, and the reason for the others is unknown. The V and J calls and the clone size are those of that table, but D and trimming were determined from the DNA. The sample has under 250,000 clones on record, 88% of them singletons. The top ten clonotypes cover around 6.3% of the sample.

Points on this clone: No cognate antigen has been identified for it. Nothing much larger sits one base from this clone, and base qualities are not available.

Sequencing was done on a sample of peripheral blood. The sequence was collected from a woman in her 30s with COVID-19, enrolled during active disease. In this chain, TRBV7-9 is recombined with TRBJ2-1; TRBD2 is possibly the D segment (6 matching bases). CDR3 protein: CASSFASGELSYNEQFF. In nucleotide form, the sequence is TGTGCCAGCAGCTTTGCTTCGGGGGAGCTCTCCTACAATGAGCAGTTCTTC.